Listed below are T cell receptor beta chains from one sample, sequenced in a study of brain T cells in children with intractable seizures. Sequencing was performed with immunoSEQ multiplex PCR; in TCRdb, only in-frame clones are kept and a portion is missing. The table shows about 340,000 clones, with nearly 95% occurring only once. The source was peripheral blood, collected less than 6 months after surgery. These receptors all stem from a boy younger than two with tuberous sclerosis and intractable seizures. Both conserved end residues are part of each CDR3. The order of the fields is J gene, V gene, D gene, CDR3 protein. A D gene is named only where the DNA matches it firmly.

TRBJ1-5	TRBV4-1	NA	CASSQGMGSNQPQHF
TRBJ1-2	TRBV29-1	TRBD1	CSVEDRDRDGYTF
TRBJ1-4	TRBV9	TRBD1	CASSVAGQPNEKLFF
TRBJ2-2	TRBV27	TRBD2	CASSPREAAGELFF
TRBJ2-7	TRBV4-1	NA	CASSQVTSRYEQYF
TRBJ1-5	TRBV7-9	TRBD1	CASSLTGGNQPQHF
TRBJ2-1	TRBV29-1	NA	CSVDTPEQFF
TRBJ1-1	TRBV7-9	NA	CASSLRQISGTEAFF
TRBJ1-6	TRBV5-3	NA	CARDYPHSPLHF
TRBJ1-2	TRBV7-9	NA	CASSLAGTNYGYTF
TRBJ2-1	TRBV7-3	TRBD2	CASSVGLAGGNEQFF
TRBJ1-3	TRBV5-1	NA	CASSPGSGNTIYF
TRBJ2-7	TRBV6-5	NA	CASSYSKADEQYF
TRBJ1-5	TRBV30	TRBD1	CAWSGDRDQPQHF
TRBJ2-2	TRBV5-4	TRBD2	CASSTGLAGDTGELFF
TRBJ1-2	TRBV6-5	TRBD1	CASSYIGGVTF
TRBJ1-1	TRBV2	TRBD1	CASSGVGTGEVTEAFF
TRBJ2-3	TRBV15	NA	CATSRATGFPSTDTQYF
TRBJ1-5	TRBV19	NA	CASSVTEYSNQPQHF
TRBJ1-5	TRBV2	NA	CASSEARRRSNQPQHF
TRBJ1-1	TRBV14	TRBD1	CASSQRSTGGKAEAFF
TRBJ2-7	TRBV7-8	NA	CASSLGSQPRADYEQYF
TRBJ1-6	TRBV3-1/TRBV3-2	NA	CASSYLPGDFNSPLHF
TRBJ1-1	TRBV10-3	NA	CAIRPGSGRNTEAFF
TRBJ2-1	TRBV11-2	NA	CASAVGSRQFF
TRBJ2-5	TRBV7-2	NA	CASSPRAVQETQYF
TRBJ2-7	TRBV11-2	NA	CASSSGVSYEQYF
TRBJ2-3	TRBV6-6	NA	CASGERGDTDTQYF
TRBJ2-7	TRBV19	NA	CASSMAGANPYYEQYF
TRBJ1-1	TRBV27	NA	CASSPLMNTEAFF
TRBJ1-1	TRBV7-9	NA	CASTGGAEAFF
TRBJ2-7	TRBV19	TRBD1	CASRWTGDSYEQYF
TRBJ2-1	TRBV7-6	TRBD2	CASSLAEGLAGGFGQFF
TRBJ2-3	TRBV11-2	TRBD2	CASSPGLAGGPTDTQYF
TRBJ2-2	TRBV28	NA	CASSGGLTAGELFF
TRBJ1-2	TRBV5-6	TRBD1	CASSRDRANYGYTF
TRBJ2-7	TRBV9	TRBD2	CASSVGGLAAYEQYF
TRBJ2-1	TRBV6-5	NA	CASSYSRGGFNEQFF
TRBJ2-6	TRBV4-1	NA	CASSQADSPTGANVLTF
TRBJ2-7	TRBV19	NA	CASSIPSYEQYF
TRBJ2-7	TRBV30	TRBD2	CAWSVGGSRYEQYF
TRBJ1-1	TRBV6-5	NA	CASSLQGFVNTEAFF
TRBJ2-7	TRBV6-1	NA	CASSDRSDEQYF
TRBJ2-6	TRBV27	NA	CAARGTVSSGANVLTF
TRBJ1-2	TRBV30	NA	CAWSPGGQGYGYTF
TRBJ2-1	TRBV19	NA	CASTPGTHSYNEQFF
TRBJ2-7	TRBV19	NA	CAGTYEQYF